This entry concerns a single T cell receptor beta chain. The antigen remains undetermined. The CDR3 spans 14 residues. Germline CDR1 and CDR2: LNHDA and SQIVND (reference sequence). V lost 7 bases and J 5 bases, leaving 15 bases between the germline ends. This entry is derived from a study of OX40 agonist ivuxolimab in advanced cancers. Findings and limits, study-wide: CD4+ and CD8+ blood T cells expanded clonally by week 6 at 0.1 to 3.0 mg/kg. Relative to CD4+, CD8+ T cells held more expanded clones on average.

Using immunoSEQ multiplex PCR, the repertoire was profiled, and TCRdb retains in-frame clones only, with some absent. The data show some 76,000 clones, with around four fifths seen just once and 1.5% to 2% held by the top ten. The sample here was CD4+ or CD8+ T cells sorted from blood, taken in a trial of the OX40 agonist ivuxolimab. This receptor was obtained from an adult with an advanced solid tumor such as melanoma, head and neck, liver or kidney cancer. V and J are TRBV19 and TRBJ2-1; a weak D match, TRBD2 (6 bases). CDR3 sequence: CASNARDSDNEQFF. The CDR3 nucleotides are TGTGCCAGTAATGCGCGGGACTCAGACAATGAGCAGTTCTTC.